Listed below are T cell receptor beta chains from one sample, sequenced in a study of blood T cell repertoires in COVID-19. Using immunoSEQ multiplex PCR, the repertoire was profiled, and TCRdb retains in-frame clones only, with some absent. Among roughly 70,000 clones listed, 80% to 90% were seen once. Source material: peripheral blood. The receptor set was obtained from a man aged 80 or over with acute or convalescent COVID-19. CDR3s include the opening cysteine and the closing phenylalanine or tryptophan. A D gene is named only where the DNA matches it firmly. Size tells how often a clone was seen (once, few, many) or the class of an expanded clone, and some rows leave it out.

v_call,j_call,d_call,clone_size,cdr3_length,cdr3_aa,cdr3_nt
TRBV11-2,TRBJ1-4,-,-,16,CASSLAPPGSNEKLFF,TGTGCCAGCAGCCTTGCTCCCCCAGGGTCTAATGAAAAACTGTTTTTT
TRBV7-8,TRBJ2-6,-,-,15,CASSLRVPGANVLTF,TGTGCCAGCAGCCTCAGGGTTCCTGGGGCCAACGTCCTGACTTTC
TRBV19,TRBJ1-4,TRBD1,few,17,CASSQTGVLATNEKLFF,TGTGCCAGTAGCCAAACAGGGGTTCTCGCTACTAATGAAAAACTGTTTTTT
TRBV5-1,TRBJ1-1,TRBD1,-,14,CASSLRQGDTEAFF,TGCGCCAGCAGCTTACGACAGGGGGACACTGAAGCTTTCTTT
TRBV10-3,TRBJ1-2,-,-,14,CAISDMSEQAGYTF,TGTGCCATCAGCGACATGTCGGAACAGGCTGGCTACACCTTC
TRBV18,TRBJ2-7,TRBD2,-,17,CASSSERLAAESYEQYF,TGTGCCAGCTCATCTGAAAGACTAGCGGCCGAAAGCTACGAGCAGTACTTC
TRBV10-3,TRBJ1-3,-,-,15,CAITARESSGNTIYF,TGTGCCATCACCGCCAGGGAAAGCTCTGGAAACACCATATATTTT
TRBV14,TRBJ2-5,-,-,15,CASSALDSFQETQYF,TGTGCCAGCAGCGCCCTGGACAGCTTTCAAGAGACCCAGTACTTC
TRBV5-5,TRBJ1-1,-,once,14,CASSFAQKNTEAFF,TGTGCCAGCAGCTTTGCACAGAAGAACACTGAAGCTTTCTTT
TRBV10-1,TRBJ2-7,-,-,13,CASSAGYPYEQYF,TGCGCCAGCAGTGCGGGATACCCCTACGAGCAGTACTTC
TRBV2,TRBJ1-4,-,-,14,CASSGGRAVEKLFF,TGTGCCAGCAGTGGGGGGCGCGCGGTTGAAAAACTGTTTTTT
TRBV27,TRBJ1-3,TRBD1,-,15,CASSAGTASGNTIYF,TGTGCCAGCAGTGCCGGGACAGCCTCTGGAAACACCATATATTTT
TRBV19,TRBJ1-4,TRBD1,-,14,CASSRQGANEKLFF,TGTGCCAGTAGTCGACAGGGGGCGAACGAAAAACTGTTTTTT
TRBV12-3/TRBV12-4,TRBJ1-1,-,-,13,CASSLRPGTEAFF,TGTGCCAGCAGTTTAAGGCCGGGCACTGAAGCTTTCTTT
TRBV5-6,TRBJ2-5,TRBD1,-,15,CASSLITGGRETQYF,TGTGCCAGCAGCTTGATCACAGGGGGCAGGGAGACCCAGTACTTC
TRBV6-2/TRBV6-3,TRBJ2-2,TRBD2,once,18,CASSPRTSGALFAGELFF,TGTGCCAGCAGCCCTCGGACTAGCGGGGCCCTCTTCGCCGGGGAGCTGTTTTTT
TRBV7-3,TRBJ1-1,-,-,13,CASSLGGLTEAFF,TGTGCCAGCAGCCTAGGAGGCCTCACTGAAGCTTTCTTT
TRBV10-1,TRBJ2-1,TRBD2,few,16,CASSGTRGEAPNEQFF,TGCGCCAGCAGCGGGACTAGGGGAGAAGCGCCCAATGAGCAGTTCTTC
TRBV5-4,TRBJ2-7,TRBD2,few,16,CASSAGLAGGYYEQYF,TGTGCCAGCAGCGCCGGACTAGCGGGAGGCTACTACGAGCAGTACTTC
TRBV19,TRBJ1-1,TRBD1,-,13,CASRDRVNTEAFF,TGTGCCAGTAGAGACAGGGTGAACACTGAAGCTTTCTTT
TRBV11-2,TRBJ1-3,-,-,16,CASSLTGRLSGNTIYF,TGTGCCAGCAGCTTAACAGGCAGACTCTCTGGAAACACCATATATTTT
TRBV5-1,TRBJ2-5,TRBD1,-,15,CASSPRTGEKETQYF,TGCGCCAGCAGCCCCCGGACAGGGGAGAAAGAGACCCAGTACTTC
TRBV3-1/TRBV3-2,TRBJ1-5,-,-,14,CASSQVQGDQPQHF,TGTGCCAGCAGCCAAGTACAGGGAGATCAGCCCCAGCATTTT
TRBV18,TRBJ2-6,-,-,15,CASSPSRGGANVLTF,TGTGCCAGCTCACCATCCAGGGGAGGGGCCAACGTCCTGACTTTC
TRBV5-1,TRBJ1-2,TRBD1,-,13,CASSLGDRGGYTF,TGCGCCAGCAGCTTGGGGGACAGAGGCGGCTACACCTTC
TRBV19,TRBJ1-2,-,-,14,CASSNPPVAYGYTF,TGTGCCAGTAGTAACCCCCCCGTGGCTTATGGCTACACCTTC
TRBV6-2/TRBV6-3,TRBJ2-7,-,-,15,CASSYSGHNNYEQYF,TGTGCCAGCAGTTACTCTGGGCATAACAACTACGAGCAGTACTTC
TRBV5-8,TRBJ2-1,-,-,16,CASSLARAALNNEQFF,TGTGCCAGCAGCTTGGCCAGGGCGGCTCTTAACAATGAGCAGTTCTTC
TRBV6-5,TRBJ1-4,-,-,13,CASYSSDNEKLFF,TGTGCCAGCTACAGTTCGGATAATGAAAAACTGTTTTTT
TRBV2,TRBJ1-2,-,-,13,CASSDLGAVGYTF,TGTGCCAGCAGTGATCTAGGGGCTGTTGGCTACACCTTC
TRBV24-1,TRBJ1-1,TRBD1,few,15,CATSDSTGGNTEAFF,TGTGCCACCAGTGATTCGACAGGGGGGAACACTGAAGCTTTCTTT
TRBV30,TRBJ1-1,-,-,15,CAWSVGGSLNTEAFF,TGTGCCTGGAGTGTCGGCGGCAGTCTGAACACTGAAGCTTTCTTT
TRBV5-1,TRBJ1-1,TRBD1,-,14,CASSLGDRATEAFF,TGCGCCAGCAGCTTGGGGGACAGGGCCACTGAAGCTTTCTTT
TRBV5-6,TRBJ1-1,-,-,15,CASSLGGVVNTEAFF,TGTGCCAGCAGCTTGGGCGGGGTTGTCAACACTGAAGCTTTCTTT
TRBV5-1,TRBJ1-1,TRBD1,-,15,CASSSGQVLNTEAFF,TGCGCCAGCAGCTCTGGACAGGTCTTGAACACTGAAGCTTTCTTT
TRBV5-6,TRBJ1-2,-,-,15,CASSLVQVDNYGYTF,TGTGCCAGCAGCTTGGTTCAGGTCGATAACTATGGCTACACCTTC
TRBV2,TRBJ2-3,-,-,16,CASSVVTGWGTDTQYF,TGTGCCAGCAGTGTCGTTACAGGGTGGGGCACAGATACGCAGTATTTT
TRBV29-1,TRBJ2-3,-,-,13,CSVEAGSTDTQYF,TGCAGCGTTGAGGCGGGAAGCACAGATACGCAGTATTTT
TRBV5-4,TRBJ2-1,TRBD1,-,15,CASSLGQGRHNEQFF,TGTGCCAGCAGCTTGGGACAGGGGAGACACAATGAGCAGTTCTTC
TRBV3-1/TRBV3-2,TRBJ1-6,-,-,16,CASSQSSGGGLSPLHF,TGTGCCAGCAGCCAATCCTCGGGGGGTGGCCTTTCACCCCTCCACTTT
TRBV24-1,TRBJ2-1,-,-,12,CATSDLASEQFF,TGTGCCACCAGTGATTTGGCGTCGGAGCAGTTCTTC
TRBV30,TRBJ1-6,TRBD1,-,15,CAWNSPQGNNSPLHF,TGTGCCTGGAACAGCCCACAGGGGAATAATTCACCCCTCCACTTT
TRBV11-2,TRBJ1-5,-,-,11,CASSLRQPQHF,TGTGCCAGCAGCTTACGTCAGCCCCAGCATTTT
TRBV5-5,TRBJ2-1,-,-,14,CASSLDRAYNEQFF,TGTGCCAGCAGCTTGGACAGGGCGTACAATGAGCAGTTCTTC
TRBV6-5,TRBJ2-1,TRBD2,-,15,CASSLASGEYNEQFF,TGTGCCAGCAGTTTGGCTAGCGGGGAATACAATGAGCAGTTCTTC
TRBV14,TRBJ2-7,-,-,15,CASSPGVRGTYEQYF,TGTGCCAGCAGCCCCGGCGTCAGGGGCACCTACGAGCAGTACTTC
TRBV19,TRBJ1-1,-,once,16,CASRDAPTGPNTEAFF,TGTGCCAGTAGAGACGCCCCTACAGGGCCGAACACTGAAGCTTTCTTT
TRBV7-3,TRBJ1-1,-,-,13,CASSLSQYTEAFF,TGTGCCAGCAGCTTATCGCAGTACACTGAAGCTTTCTTT
TRBV6-5,TRBJ1-2,TRBD1,-,14,CASSRTGFNYGYTF,TGTGCCAGCAGCCGGACAGGCTTTAACTATGGCTACACCTTC